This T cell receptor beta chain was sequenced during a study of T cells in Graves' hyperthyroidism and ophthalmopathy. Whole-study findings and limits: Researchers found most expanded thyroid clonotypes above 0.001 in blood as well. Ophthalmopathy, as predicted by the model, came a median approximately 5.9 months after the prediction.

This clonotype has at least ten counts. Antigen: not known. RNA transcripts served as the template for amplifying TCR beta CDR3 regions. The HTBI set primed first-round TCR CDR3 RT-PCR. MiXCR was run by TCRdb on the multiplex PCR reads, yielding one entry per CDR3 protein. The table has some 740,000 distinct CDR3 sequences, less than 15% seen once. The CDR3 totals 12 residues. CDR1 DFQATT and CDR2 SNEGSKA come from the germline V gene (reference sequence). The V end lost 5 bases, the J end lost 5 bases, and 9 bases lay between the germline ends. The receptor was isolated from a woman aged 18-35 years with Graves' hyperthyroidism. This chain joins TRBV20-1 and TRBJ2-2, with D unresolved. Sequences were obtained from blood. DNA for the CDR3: TGCAGTGCTCTCGGACCTACCGGGGAGCTGTTTTTT. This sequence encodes CSALGPTGELFF.